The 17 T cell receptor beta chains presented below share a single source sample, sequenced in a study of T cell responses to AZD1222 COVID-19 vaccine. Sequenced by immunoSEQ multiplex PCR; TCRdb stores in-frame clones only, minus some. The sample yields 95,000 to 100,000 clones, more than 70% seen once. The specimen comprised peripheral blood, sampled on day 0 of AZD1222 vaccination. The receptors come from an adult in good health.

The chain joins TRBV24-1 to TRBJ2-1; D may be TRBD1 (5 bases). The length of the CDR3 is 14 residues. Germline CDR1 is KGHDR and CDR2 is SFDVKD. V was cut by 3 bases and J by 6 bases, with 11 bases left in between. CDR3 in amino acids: CATSDAGKSNEQFF. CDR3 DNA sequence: TGTGCCACCAGTGATGCAGGGAAGAGCAATGAGCAGTTCTTC.

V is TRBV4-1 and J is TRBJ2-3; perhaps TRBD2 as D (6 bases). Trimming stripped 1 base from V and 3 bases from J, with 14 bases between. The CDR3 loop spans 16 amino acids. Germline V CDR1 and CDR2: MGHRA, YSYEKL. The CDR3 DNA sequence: TGCGCCAGCAGCCAAGGGGCGGGAATGGTGACAGATACGCAGTATTTT. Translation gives CASSQGAGMVTDTQYF.

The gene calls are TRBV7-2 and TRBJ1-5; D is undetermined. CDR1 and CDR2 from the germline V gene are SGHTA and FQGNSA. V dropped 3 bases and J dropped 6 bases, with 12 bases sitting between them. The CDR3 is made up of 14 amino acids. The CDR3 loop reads CASSFPGISQPQHF. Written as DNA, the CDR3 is TGTGCCAGCAGCTTCCCGGGGATCAGTCAGCCCCAGCATTTT.

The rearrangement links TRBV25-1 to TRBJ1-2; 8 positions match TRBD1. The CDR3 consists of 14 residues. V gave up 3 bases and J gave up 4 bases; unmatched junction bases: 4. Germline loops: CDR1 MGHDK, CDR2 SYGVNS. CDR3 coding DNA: TGTGCCAGCAGTGATAGGACAGGGCGCTATGGCTACACCTTC. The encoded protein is CASSDRTGRYGYTF.

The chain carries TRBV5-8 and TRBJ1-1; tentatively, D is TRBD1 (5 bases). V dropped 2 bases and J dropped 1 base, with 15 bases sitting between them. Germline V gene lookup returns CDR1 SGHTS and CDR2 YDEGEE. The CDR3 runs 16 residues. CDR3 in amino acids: CASSLVLGVTNTEAFF. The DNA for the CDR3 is TGTGCCAGCAGCTTAGTACTGGGGGTAACGAACACTGAAGCTTTCTTT.

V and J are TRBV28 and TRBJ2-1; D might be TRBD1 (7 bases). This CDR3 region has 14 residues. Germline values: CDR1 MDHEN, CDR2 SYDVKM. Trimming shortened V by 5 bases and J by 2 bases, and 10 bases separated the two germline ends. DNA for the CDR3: TGTGCCAGCAGTGGAGGGGGCCCCTACAATGAGCAGTTCTTC. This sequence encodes CASSGGGPYNEQFF.

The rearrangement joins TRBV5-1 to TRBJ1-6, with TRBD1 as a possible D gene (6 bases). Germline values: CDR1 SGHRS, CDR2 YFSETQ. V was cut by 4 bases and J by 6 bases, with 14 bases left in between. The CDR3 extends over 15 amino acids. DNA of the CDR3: TGCGCCAGCAGCGCCCGGACAGACCCTAATTCACCCCTCCACTTT. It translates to CASSARTDPNSPLHF.

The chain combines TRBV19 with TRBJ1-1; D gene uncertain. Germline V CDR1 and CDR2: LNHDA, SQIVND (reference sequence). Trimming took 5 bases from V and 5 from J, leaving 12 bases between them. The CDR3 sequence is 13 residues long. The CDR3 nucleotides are TGTGCCAGTAGTGTCGCTCGAGGAACTGAAGCTTTCTTT. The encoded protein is CASSVARGTEAFF.

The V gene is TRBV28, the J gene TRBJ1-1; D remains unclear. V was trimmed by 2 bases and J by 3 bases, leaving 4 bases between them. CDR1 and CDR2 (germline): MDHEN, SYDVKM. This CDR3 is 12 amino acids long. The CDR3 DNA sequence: TGTGCCAGCAGTTTACCGTACACTGAAGCTTTCTTT. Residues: CASSLPYTEAFF. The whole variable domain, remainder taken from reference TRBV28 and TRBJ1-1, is DVKVTQSSRYLVKRTGEKVFLECVQDMDHENMFWYRQDPGLGLRLIYFSYDVKMKEKGDIPEGYSVSREKKERFSLILESASTNQTSMYLCASSLPYTEAFFGQGTRLTVV.

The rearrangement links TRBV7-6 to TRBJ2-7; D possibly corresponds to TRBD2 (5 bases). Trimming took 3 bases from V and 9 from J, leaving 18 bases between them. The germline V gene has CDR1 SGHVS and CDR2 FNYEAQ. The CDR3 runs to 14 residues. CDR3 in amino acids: CASSLAADAERQYF. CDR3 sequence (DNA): TGTGCCAGCAGCTTGGCAGCGGACGCTGAGCGGCAGTACTTC.

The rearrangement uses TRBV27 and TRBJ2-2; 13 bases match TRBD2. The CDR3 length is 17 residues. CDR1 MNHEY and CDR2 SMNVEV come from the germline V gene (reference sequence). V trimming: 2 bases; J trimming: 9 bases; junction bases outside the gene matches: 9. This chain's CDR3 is CASSLIGTSGIFRELFF. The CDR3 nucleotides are TGTGCCAGCAGTTTAATCGGGACTAGCGGGATTTTTAGGGAGCTGTTTTTT.

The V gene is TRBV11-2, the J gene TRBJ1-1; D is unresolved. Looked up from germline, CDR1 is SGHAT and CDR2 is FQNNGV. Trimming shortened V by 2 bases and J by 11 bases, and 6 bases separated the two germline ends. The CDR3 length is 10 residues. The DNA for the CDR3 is TGTGCCAGCAGCTTAAGTGAGGCTTTCTTT. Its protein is CASSLSEAFF.

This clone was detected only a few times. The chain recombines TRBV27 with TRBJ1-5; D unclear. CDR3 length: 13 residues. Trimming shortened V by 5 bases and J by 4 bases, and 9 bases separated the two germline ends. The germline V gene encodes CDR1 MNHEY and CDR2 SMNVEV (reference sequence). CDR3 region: CASSRSGNQPQHF. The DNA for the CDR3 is TGTGCCAGCAGTAGGTCAGGAAATCAGCCCCAGCATTTT.

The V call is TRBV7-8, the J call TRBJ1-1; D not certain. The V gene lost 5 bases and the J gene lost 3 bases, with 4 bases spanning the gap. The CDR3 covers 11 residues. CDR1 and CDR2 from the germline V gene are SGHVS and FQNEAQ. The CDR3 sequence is CASSPYTEAFF. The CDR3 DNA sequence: TGTGCCAGCAGCCCTTACACTGAAGCTTTCTTT.

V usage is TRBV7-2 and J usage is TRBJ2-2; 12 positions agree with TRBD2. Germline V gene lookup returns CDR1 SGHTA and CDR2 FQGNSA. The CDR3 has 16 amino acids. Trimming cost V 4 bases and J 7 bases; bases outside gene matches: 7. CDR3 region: CASSYMTSGSGGELFF. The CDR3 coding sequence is TGTGCCAGCAGCTATATGACTAGCGGGAGCGGCGGGGAGCTGTTTTTT.

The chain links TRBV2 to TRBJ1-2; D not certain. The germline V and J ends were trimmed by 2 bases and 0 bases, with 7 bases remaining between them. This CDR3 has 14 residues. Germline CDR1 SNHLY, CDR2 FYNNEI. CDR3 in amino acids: CASSESWANYGYTF. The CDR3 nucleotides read TGTGCCAGCAGTGAATCGTGGGCTAACTATGGCTACACCTTC.

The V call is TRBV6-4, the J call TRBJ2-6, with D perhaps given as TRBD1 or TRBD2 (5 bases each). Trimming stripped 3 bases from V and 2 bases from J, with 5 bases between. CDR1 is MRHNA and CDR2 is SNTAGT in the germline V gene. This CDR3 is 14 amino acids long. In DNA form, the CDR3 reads TGTGCCAGCAGTGAGGGGGCTGGGGCCAACGTCCTGACTTTC. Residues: CASSEGAGANVLTF.